The 7 T cell receptor beta chains listed next were all sequenced from one sample in a study of T-cell memory formation after mild COVID-19. MiXCR, applied by TCRdb to the 5' RACE reads, yields one record per CDR3 protein. The profile covers about 470,000 distinct CDR3 sequences, with about 18% appearing a single time and approximately 13% taken by the ten largest. The specimen was PBMCs or a T cell subset sorted from them (not recorded which). Source of these receptors: an adult woman who had mild COVID-19 (a few samples of this study predate the infection). Cell type and time point are not known.

This clonotype was seen repeatedly, ten times or more. The chain carries TRBV7-2 and TRBJ2-7; D could derive from TRBD1 or TRBD2 (6 bases each). Between the trimmed V and J ends, which lost 9 bases and 3 bases, there was a span of 21 bases. Germline loops: CDR1 SGHTA, CDR2 FQGNSA. The CDR3 is made up of 15 amino acids. In DNA, the CDR3 is TGTGCCAGGCCACCGGGGGCCTTCCGAGACTACGAGCAGTACTTC. This translates into CARPPGAFRDYEQYF.

The table lists this clonotype with a few counts. The V and J genes are TRBV27 and TRBJ1-6; D is ambiguous. CDR3 length equals 17 residues. The V end lost 0 bases, the J end lost 3 bases, and 12 bases lay between the germline ends. Germline assignment: CDR1 MNHEY and CDR2 SMNVEV (reference sequence). CDR3 loop: CASSLSSGVVYNSPLHF. DNA for the CDR3: TGTGCCAGCAGTTTATCATCTGGCGTCGTCTATAATTCACCCCTCCACTTT.

The chain is built from TRBV28 and TRBJ1-2; 7 bases are a match to TRBD1. The V gene end was trimmed by 4 bases and the J gene end by 4 bases; junction bases not matched to a gene: 6. The CDR3 contains 14 residues. Germline V gives CDR1 MDHEN, CDR2 SYDVKM. The CDR3 region is CASSSLGTAYGYTF. The CDR3 DNA reads TGTGCCAGCAGTTCACTCGGGACAGCCTATGGCTACACCTTC.

The J gene is TRBJ2-7, the V gene TRBV9; the D gene is possibly TRBD2 (6 bases). Between the trimmed V and J ends, which lost 4 bases and 3 bases, there was a span of 17 bases. The V gene's germline CDR1 is SGDLS and CDR2 YYNGEE. CDR3 size: 15 residues. Here the CDR3 reads CASSITGTGYYEQYF. The CDR3 nucleotides are TGTGCCAGCAGCATTACCGGGACTGGCTACTACGAGCAGTACTTC.

V is TRBV6-5 and J is TRBJ2-7; 7 nucleotides match TRBD2. With 4 bases clipped from V and 2 bases from J, the junction kept 11 bases outside the gene matches. Per the germline V gene, CDR1 is MNHEY and CDR2 is SVGAGI. The CDR3 is 16 amino acids. This chain's CDR3 is CASSSRLGEGPYEQYF. The CDR3 bases are TGTGCCAGCAGTTCTCGTTTGGGGGAGGGACCCTACGAGCAGTACTTC.

This clonotype was detected many times. The V and J genes are TRBV2 and TRBJ2-3; perhaps TRBD1 as D (6 bases). Germline V gene lookup returns CDR1 SNHLY and CDR2 FYNNEI. This CDR3 comprises 15 residues. Trimming took 1 base from V and 0 from J, leaving 8 bases between them. CDR3 DNA: TGTGCCAGCAGTGAAGGGACAGCTAGCACAGATACGCAGTATTTT. Translating gives CASSEGTASTDTQYF.

The CDR3 region has the DNA TGCGCCAGCAGCTTGGGCGGGACTAGCGGCACAGATACGCAGTATTTT. Encoded protein: CASSLGGTSGTDTQYF. The chain has TRBV5-1 and TRBJ2-3, with 10 bases matching TRBD2. Germline V gene sequence: CDR1 SGHRS, CDR2 YFSETQ. The CDR3 extends over 16 amino acids. J lost 1 base, V lost 0 bases, and 2 bases had no gene match.